This TCR beta chain appears in the sequencing data of a study of T cell responses to AZD1222 COVID-19 vaccine. Study-wide results and caveats: No repertoire was sampled before or during the peak T cell response, only after it. Distributed over spike, vaccine-associated CD4 TCRs predominated at 160-218 and 743-854. Recipients of two AZD1222 doses showed rising Spike-specific TCR breadth and depth.

The CDR3 is made up of 13 amino acids. Germline V gene data show CDR1 as LNHDA and CDR2 as SQIVND (reference sequence). Trimming cost V 9 bases and J 6 bases, with 15 bases left between them. TCRdb's table, derived via immunoSEQ multiplex PCR, lists solely in-frame clones and lacks some. The table shows about 88,000 clones, with about nine tenths occurring only once. Points on this clone: Its antigen is unidentified.

The source of this sequence is an adult who received the AZD1222 COVID-19 vaccine. The specimen was peripheral blood, collected 28 days after the second AZD1222 dose. This rearrangement joins TRBV19 to TRBJ1-5, with TRBD1 as a possible D gene (5 bases). Written as DNA, the CDR3 is TGTGCCAGCAACCGGGACTTAAGTCAGCCCCAGCATTTT. This translates into CASNRDLSQPQHF.